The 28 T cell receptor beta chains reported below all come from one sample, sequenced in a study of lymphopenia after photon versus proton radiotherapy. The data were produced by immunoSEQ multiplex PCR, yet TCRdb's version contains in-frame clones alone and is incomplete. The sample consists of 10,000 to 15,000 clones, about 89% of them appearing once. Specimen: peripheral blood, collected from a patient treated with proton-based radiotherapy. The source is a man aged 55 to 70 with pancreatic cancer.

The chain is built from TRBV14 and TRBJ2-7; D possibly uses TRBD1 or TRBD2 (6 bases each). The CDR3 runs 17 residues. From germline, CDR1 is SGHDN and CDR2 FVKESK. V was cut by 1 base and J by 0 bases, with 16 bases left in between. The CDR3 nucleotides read TGTGCCAGCAGCCAAGGTTTGGGGGGCGTTAGCTCCTACGAGCAGTACTTC. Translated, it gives CASSQGLGGVSSYEQYF.

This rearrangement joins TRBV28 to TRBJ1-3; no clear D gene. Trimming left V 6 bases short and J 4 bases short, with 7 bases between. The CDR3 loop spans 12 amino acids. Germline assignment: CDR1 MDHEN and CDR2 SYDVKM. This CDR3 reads CASRREGNTIYF. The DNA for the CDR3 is TGTGCCAGCAGACGTGAAGGAAACACCATATATTTT.

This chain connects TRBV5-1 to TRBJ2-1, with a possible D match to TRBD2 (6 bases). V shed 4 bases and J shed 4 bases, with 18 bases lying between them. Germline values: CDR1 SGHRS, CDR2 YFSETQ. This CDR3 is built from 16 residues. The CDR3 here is CASSALADPPYNEQFF. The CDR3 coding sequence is TGCGCCAGCAGCGCATTAGCGGATCCTCCTTACAATGAGCAGTTCTTC.

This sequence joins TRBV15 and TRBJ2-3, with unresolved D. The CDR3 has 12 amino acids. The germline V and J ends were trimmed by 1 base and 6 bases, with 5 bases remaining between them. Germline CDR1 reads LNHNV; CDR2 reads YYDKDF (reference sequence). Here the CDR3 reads CATSRGMDTQYF. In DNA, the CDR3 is TGTGCCACCAGCAGAGGGATGGATACGCAGTATTTT.

The CDR3 DNA reads TGTGCCAGCAGCTTAGCGAGTTTCACCGGGGAGCTGTTTTTT. It yields the protein CASSLASFTGELFF. This chain joins TRBV7-2 and TRBJ2-2, with unresolved D. Trimming stripped 0 bases from V and 4 bases from J, with 6 bases between. This CDR3 spans 14 amino acids. In germline, CDR1 is SGHTA, CDR2 FQGNSA.

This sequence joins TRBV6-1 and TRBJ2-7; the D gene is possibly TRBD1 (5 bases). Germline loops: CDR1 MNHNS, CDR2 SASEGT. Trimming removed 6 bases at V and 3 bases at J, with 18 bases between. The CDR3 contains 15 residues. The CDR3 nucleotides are TGTGCCAGCAGGGGTACAGGCCCTACCAACTACGAGCAGTACTTC. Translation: CASRGTGPTNYEQYF.

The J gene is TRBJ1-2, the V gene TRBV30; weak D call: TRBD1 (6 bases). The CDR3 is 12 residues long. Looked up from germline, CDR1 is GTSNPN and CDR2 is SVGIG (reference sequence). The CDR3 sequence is CAGGTEFGSYTF. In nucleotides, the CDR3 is TGTGCGGGGGGCACGGAGTTCGGTAGCTACACCTTC.

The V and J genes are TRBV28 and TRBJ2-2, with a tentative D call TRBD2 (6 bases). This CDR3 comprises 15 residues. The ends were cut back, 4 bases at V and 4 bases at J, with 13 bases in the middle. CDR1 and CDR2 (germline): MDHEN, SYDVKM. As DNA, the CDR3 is TGTGCCAGCAGTTCGTACTTTAGCGGCACCGGGGAGCTGTTTTTT. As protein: CASSSYFSGTGELFF.

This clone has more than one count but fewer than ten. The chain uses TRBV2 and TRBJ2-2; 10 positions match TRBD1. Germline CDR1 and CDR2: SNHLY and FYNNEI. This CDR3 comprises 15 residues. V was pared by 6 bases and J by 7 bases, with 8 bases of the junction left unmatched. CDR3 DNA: TGTGCCAGCAGGAGGGACAGGGGAGTTATCGGGGAGCTGTTTTTT. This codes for CASRRDRGVIGELFF.

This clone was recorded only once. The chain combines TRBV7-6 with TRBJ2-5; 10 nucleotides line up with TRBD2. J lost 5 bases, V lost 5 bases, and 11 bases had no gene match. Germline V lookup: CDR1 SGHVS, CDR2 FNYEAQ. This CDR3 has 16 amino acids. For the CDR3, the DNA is TGTGCCAGCAGCCGGACTAGCGGAGCGGGAACGGAGACCCAGTACTTC. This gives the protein CASSRTSGAGTETQYF.

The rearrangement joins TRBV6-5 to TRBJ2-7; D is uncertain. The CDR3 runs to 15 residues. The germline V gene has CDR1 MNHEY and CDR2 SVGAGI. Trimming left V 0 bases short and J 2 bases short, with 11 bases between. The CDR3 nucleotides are TGTGCCAGCAGTTACTCGAGGCTCGGAGCCTACGAGCAGTACTTC. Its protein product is CASSYSRLGAYEQYF.

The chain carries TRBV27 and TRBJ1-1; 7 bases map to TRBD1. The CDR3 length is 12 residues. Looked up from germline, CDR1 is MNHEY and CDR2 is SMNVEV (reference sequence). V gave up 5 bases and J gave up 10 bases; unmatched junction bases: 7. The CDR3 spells CASSTRQGRAFF. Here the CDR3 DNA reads TGTGCCAGCAGTACACGACAGGGCCGAGCTTTCTTT.

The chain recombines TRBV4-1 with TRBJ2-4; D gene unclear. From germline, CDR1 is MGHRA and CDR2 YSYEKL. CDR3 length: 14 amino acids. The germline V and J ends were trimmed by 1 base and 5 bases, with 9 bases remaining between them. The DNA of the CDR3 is TGCGCCAGCAGCCAAGGTGGGAATGAAAACATTCAGTACTTC. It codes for CASSQGGNENIQYF.

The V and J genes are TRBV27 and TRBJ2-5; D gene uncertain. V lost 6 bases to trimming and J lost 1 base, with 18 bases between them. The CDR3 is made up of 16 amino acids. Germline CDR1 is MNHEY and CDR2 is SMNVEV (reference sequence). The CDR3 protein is CASSSFRLEGQETQYF. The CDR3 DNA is TGTGCCAGCAGCTCCTTCCGTCTTGAAGGCCAAGAGACCCAGTACTTC.

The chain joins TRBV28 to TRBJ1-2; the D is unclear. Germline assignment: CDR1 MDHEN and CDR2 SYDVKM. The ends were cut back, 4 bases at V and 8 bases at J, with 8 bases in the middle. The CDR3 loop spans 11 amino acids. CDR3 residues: CASSSSRGYTF. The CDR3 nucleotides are TGTGCCAGCAGTTCAAGTCGCGGCTACACCTTC.

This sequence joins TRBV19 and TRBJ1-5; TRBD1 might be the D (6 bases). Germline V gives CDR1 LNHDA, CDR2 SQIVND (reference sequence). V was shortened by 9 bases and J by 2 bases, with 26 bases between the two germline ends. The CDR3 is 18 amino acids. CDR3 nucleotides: TGTGCCAGGGCTGGCGGGGGCGAAGCAAGAGGTGGCAATCAGCCCCAGCATTTT. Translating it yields CARAGGGEARGGNQPQHF.

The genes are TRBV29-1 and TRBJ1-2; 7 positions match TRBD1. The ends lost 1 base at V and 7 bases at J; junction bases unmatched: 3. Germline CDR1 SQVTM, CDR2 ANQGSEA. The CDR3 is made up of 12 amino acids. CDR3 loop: CSVEGGGGGYTF. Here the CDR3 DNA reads TGCAGCGTTGAAGGAGGGGGCGGTGGCTACACCTTC.

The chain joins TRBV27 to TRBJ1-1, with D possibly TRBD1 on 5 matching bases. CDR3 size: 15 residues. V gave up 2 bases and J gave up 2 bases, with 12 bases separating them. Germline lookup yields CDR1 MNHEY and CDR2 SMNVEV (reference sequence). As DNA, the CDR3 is TGTGCCAGCAGTTTACGGGTGGGGGATAACACTGAAGCTTTCTTT. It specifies CASSLRVGDNTEAFF.

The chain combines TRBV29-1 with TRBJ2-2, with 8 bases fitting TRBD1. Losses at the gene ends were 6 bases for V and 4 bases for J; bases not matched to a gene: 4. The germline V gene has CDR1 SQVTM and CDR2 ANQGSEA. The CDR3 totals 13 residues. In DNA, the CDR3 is TGCAGCGTAGTAACAGGGGGCACCGGGGAGCTGTTTTTT. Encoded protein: CSVVTGGTGELFF.

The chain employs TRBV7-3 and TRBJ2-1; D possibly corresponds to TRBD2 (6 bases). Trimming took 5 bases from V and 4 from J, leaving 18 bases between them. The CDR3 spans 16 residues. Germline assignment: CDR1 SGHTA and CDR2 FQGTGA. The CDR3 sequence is CASSPQPGGAYNEQFF. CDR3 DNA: TGTGCCAGCAGCCCCCAGCCCGGCGGGGCTTACAATGAGCAGTTCTTC.

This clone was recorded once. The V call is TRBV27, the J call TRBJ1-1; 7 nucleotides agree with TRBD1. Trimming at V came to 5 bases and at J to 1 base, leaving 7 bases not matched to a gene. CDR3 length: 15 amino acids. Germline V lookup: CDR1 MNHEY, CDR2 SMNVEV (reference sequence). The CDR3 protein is CASSPYRDRNTEAFF. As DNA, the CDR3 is TGTGCCAGCAGTCCCTACCGGGACAGGAACACTGAAGCTTTCTTT.

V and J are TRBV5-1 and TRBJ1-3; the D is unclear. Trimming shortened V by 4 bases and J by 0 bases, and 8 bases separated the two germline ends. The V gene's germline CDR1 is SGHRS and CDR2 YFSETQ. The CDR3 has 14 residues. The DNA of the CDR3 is TGCGCCAGCAGCCAATATGACTCTGGAAACACCATATATTTT. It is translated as CASSQYDSGNTIYF.

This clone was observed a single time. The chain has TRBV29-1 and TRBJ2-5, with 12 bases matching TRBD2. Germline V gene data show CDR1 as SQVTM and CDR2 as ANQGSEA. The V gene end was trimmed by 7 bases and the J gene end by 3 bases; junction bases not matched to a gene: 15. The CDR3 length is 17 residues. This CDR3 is CSGQGALAGGLEETQYF. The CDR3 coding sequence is TGCAGCGGACAGGGGGCCCTAGCGGGAGGGCTAGAAGAGACCCAGTACTTC. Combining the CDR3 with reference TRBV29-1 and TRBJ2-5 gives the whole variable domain SAVISQKPSRDICQRGTSLTIQCQVDSQVTMMFWYRQQPGQSLTLIATANQGSEATYESGFVIDKFPISRPNLTFSTLTVSNMSPEDSSIYLCSGQGALAGGLEETQYFGPGTRLLVL.

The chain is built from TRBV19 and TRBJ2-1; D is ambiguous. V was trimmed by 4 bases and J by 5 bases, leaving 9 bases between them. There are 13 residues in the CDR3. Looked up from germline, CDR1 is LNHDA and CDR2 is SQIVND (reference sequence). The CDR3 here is CASSRQQHNEQFF. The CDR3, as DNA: TGTGCCAGTAGTAGGCAACAACACAATGAGCAGTTCTTC.

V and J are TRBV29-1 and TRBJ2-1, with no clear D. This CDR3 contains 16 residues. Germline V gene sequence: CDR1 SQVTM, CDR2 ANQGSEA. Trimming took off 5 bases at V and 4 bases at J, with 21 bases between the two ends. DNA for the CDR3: TGCAGCGTTACCTCCGGGTCCAAAATATCTTACAATGAGCAGTTCTTC. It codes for CSVTSGSKISYNEQFF.

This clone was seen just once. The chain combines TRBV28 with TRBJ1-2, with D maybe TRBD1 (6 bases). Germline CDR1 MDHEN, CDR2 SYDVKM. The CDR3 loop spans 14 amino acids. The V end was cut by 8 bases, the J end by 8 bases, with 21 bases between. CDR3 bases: TGTGCCAGCGCCGGCGCCTCAGGGGTAGAGGGCTACACCTTC. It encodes CASAGASGVEGYTF.

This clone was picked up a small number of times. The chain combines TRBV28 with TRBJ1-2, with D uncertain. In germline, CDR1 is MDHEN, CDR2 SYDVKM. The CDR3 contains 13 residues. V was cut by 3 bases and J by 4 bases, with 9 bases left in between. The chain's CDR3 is CASSFSRIYGYTF. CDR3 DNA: TGTGCCAGCAGTTTCTCCAGGATCTATGGCTACACCTTC.

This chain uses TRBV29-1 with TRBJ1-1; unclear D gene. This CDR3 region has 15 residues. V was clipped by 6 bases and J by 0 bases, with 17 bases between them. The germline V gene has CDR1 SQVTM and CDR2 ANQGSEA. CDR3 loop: CSVGDLGPLNTEAFF. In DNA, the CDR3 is TGCAGCGTCGGTGATCTCGGACCGCTGAACACTGAAGCTTTCTTT.